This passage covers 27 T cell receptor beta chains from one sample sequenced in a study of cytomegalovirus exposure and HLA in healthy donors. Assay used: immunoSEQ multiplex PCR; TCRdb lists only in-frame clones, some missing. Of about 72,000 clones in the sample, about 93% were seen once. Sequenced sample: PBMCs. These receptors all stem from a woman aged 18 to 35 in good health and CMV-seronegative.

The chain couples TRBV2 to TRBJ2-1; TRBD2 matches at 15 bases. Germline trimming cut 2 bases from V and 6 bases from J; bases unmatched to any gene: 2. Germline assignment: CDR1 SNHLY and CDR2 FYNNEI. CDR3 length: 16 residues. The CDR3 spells CASSERGLAGGNEQFF. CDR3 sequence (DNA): TGTGCCAGCAGTGAAAGGGGACTAGCGGGGGGCAATGAGCAGTTCTTC.

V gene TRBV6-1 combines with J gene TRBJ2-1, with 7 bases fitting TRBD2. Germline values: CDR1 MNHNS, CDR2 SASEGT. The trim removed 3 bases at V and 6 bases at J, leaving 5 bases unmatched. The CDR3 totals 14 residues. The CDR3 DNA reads TGTGCCAGCAGTGATTTACTAGCGAGCAATGAGCAGTTCTTC. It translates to CASSDLLASNEQFF.

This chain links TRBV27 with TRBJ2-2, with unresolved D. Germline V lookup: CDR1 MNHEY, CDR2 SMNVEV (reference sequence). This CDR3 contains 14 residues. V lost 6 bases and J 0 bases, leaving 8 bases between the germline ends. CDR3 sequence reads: CASRAQPNTGELFF. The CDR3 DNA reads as TGTGCCAGCAGAGCGCAACCGAACACCGGGGAGCTGTTTTTT.

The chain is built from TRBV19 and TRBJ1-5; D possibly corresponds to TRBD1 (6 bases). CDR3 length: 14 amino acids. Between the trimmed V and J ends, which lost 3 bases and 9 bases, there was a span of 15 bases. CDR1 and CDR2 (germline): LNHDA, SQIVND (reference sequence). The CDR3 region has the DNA TGTGCCAGTAGTATTGGGGACACCGTCCGGCCCCAGCATTTT. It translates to CASSIGDTVRPQHF.

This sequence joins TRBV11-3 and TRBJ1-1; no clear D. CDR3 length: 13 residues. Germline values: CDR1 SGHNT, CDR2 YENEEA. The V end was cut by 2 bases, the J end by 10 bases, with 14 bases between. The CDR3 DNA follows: TGTGCCAGCAGCTTAACTAGGGCTGGTCGAGCTTTCTTT. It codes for CASSLTRAGRAFF.

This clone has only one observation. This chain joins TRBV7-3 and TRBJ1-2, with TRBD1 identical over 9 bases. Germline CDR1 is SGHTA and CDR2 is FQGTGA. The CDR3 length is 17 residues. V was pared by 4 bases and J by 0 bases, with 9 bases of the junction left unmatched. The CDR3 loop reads CASSSPPGQGPNYGYTF. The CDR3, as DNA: TGTGCCAGCAGCTCGCCTCCGGGACAGGGACCTAACTATGGCTACACCTTC. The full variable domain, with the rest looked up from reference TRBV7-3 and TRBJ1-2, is GAGVSQTPSNKVTEKGKYVELRCDPISGHTALYWYRQSLGQGPEFLIYFQGTGAADDSGLPNDRFFAVRPEGSVSTLKIQRTERGDSAVYLCASSSPPGQGPNYGYTFGSGTRLTVV.

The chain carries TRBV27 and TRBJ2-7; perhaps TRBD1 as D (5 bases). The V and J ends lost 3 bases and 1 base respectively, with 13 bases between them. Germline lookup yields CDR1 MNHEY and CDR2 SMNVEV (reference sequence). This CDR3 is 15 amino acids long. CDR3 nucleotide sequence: TGTGCCAGCAGTTTTCAGGGTGCCGCTTCCTACGAGCAGTACTTC. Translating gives CASSFQGAASYEQYF.

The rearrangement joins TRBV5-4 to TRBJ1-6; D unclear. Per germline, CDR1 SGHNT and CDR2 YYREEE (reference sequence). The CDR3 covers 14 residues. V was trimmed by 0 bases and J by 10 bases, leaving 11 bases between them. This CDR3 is CASSLDHTGSPLHF. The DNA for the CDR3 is TGTGCCAGCAGCTTGGACCACACGGGGTCACCCCTCCACTTT.

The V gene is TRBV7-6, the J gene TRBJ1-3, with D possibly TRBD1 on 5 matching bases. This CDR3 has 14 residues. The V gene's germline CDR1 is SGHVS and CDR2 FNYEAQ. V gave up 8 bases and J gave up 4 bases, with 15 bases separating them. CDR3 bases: TGTGCCAGCGGTGTAGGGGCCTCCGGAAACACCATATATTTT. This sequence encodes CASGVGASGNTIYF.

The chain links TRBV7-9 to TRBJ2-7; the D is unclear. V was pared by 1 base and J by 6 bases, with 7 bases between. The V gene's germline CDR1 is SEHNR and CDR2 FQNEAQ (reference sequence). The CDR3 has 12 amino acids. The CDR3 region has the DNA TGTGCCAGCAGCTTAGGTTCCCGCGAGCAGTACTTC. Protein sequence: CASSLGSREQYF.

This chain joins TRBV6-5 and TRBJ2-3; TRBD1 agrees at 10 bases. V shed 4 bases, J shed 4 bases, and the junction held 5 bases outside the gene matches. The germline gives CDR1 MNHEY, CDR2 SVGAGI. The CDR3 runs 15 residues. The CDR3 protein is CASSFDRGRSDTQYF. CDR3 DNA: TGTGCCAGCAGTTTCGACAGGGGGCGATCAGATACGCAGTATTTT.

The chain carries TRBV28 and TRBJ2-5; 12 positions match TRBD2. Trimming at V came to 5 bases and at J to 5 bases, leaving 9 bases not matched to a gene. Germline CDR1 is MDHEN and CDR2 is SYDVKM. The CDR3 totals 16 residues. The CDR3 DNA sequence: TGTGCCAGCAGTATCCCGGGACTAGCGGGCGGGGAGACCCAGTACTTC. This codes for CASSIPGLAGGETQYF.

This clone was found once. The CDR3 sequence: CASSPAAGGVTHEQYF. CDR3 DNA sequence: TGTGCCAGCAGTCCCGCAGCGGGGGGGGTAACACACGAGCAGTACTTC. The chain is built from TRBV27 and TRBJ2-7; 10 bases agree with TRBD2. Germline values: CDR1 MNHEY, CDR2 SMNVEV (reference sequence). The CDR3 has 16 residues. The J segment lost 5 bases and the V segment lost 5 bases, leaving 12 bases of the junction unmatched.

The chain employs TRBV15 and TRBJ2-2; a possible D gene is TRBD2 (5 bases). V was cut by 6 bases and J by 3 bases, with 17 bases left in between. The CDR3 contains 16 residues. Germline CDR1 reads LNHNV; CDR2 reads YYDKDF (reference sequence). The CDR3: CATRTEAKGDTGELFF. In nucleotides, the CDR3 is TGTGCCACCAGAACGGAGGCCAAGGGCGACACCGGGGAGCTGTTTTTT.

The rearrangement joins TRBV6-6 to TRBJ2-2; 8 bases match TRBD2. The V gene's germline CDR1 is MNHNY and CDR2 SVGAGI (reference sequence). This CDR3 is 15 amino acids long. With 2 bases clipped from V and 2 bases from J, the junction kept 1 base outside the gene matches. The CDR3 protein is CASSYLAGNTGELFF. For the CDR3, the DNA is TGTGCCAGCAGTTACCTAGCGGGTAACACCGGGGAGCTGTTTTTT.

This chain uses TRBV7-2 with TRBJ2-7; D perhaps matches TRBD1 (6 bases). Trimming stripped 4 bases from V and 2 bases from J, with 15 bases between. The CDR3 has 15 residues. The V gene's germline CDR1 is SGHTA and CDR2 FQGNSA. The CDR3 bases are TGTGCCAGCAGCTATCAGATGGGGGCAACCTACGAGCAGTACTTC. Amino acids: CASSYQMGATYEQYF.

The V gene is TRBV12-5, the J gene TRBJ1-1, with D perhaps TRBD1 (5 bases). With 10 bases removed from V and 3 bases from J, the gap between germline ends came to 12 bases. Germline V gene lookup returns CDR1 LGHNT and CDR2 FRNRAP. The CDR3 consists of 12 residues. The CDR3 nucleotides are TGTGCTACCTCGGGGGGTGACACTGAAGCTTTCTTT. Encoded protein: CATSGGDTEAFF. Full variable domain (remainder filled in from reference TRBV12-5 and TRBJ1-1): DARVTQTPRHKVTEMGQEVTMRCQPILGHNTVFWYRQTMMQGLELLAYFRNRAPLDDSGMPKDRFSAEMPDATLATLKIQPSEPRDSAVYFCATSGGDTEAFFGQGTRLTVV.

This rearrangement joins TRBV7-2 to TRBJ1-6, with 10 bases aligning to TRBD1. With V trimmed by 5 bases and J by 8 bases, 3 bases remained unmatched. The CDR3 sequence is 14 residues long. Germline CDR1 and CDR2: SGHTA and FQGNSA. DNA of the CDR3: TGTGCCAGCAGCCGGACAGGGGGATATTCACCCCTCCACTTT. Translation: CASSRTGGYSPLHF.

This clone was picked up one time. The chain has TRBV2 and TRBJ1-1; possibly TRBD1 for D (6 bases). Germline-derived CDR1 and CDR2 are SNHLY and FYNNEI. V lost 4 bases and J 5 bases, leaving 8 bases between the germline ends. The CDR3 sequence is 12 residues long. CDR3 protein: CASSGGRTEAFF. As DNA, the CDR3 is TGTGCCAGCAGTGGGGGGCGAACTGAAGCTTTCTTT.

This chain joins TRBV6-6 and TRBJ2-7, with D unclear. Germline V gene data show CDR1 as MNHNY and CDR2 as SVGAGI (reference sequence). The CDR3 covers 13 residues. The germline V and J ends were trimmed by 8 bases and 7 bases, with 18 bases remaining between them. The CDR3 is CASSRRLGWEQYF. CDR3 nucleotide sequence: TGTGCCAGCTCACGTAGACTTGGCTGGGAGCAGTACTTC.

This CDR3 is CASSAYSTDTQYF. The CDR3 region has the DNA TGTGCCAGCAGTGCCTACAGCACAGATACGCAGTATTTT. The rearrangement joins TRBV6-6 to TRBJ2-3; D ambiguous. CDR1 is MNHNY, CDR2 SVGAGI, per germline (reference sequence). The CDR3 totals 13 residues. Trimming shortened V by 5 bases and J by 0 bases, and 6 bases separated the two germline ends.

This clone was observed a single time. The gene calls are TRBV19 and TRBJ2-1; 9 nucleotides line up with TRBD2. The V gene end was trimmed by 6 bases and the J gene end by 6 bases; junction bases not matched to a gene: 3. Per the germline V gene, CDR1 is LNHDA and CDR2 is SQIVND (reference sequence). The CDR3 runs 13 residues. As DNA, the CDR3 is TGTGCCAGTAGGGCGGGGGGGACCAATGAGCAGTTCTTC. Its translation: CASRAGGTNEQFF.

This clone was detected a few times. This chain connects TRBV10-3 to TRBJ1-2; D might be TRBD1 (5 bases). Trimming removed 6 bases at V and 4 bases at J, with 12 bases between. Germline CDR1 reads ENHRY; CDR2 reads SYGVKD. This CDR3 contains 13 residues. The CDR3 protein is CAIRSGDSYGYTF. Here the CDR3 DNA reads TGTGCCATCAGGTCAGGAGACAGCTATGGCTACACCTTC.

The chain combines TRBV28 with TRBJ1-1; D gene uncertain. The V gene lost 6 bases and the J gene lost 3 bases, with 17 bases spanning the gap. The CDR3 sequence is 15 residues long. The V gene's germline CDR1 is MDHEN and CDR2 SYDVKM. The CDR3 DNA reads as TGTGCCAGCAGCTTGGGGTTGGTGGGAGACACTGAAGCTTTCTTT. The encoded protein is CASSLGLVGDTEAFF.

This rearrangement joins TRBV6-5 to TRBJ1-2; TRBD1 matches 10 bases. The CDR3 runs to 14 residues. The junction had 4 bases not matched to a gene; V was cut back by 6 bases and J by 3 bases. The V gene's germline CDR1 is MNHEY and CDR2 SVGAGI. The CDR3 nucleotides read TGTGCCAGCAGCCCGGGACAGGGGTACTATGGCTACACCTTC. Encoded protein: CASSPGQGYYGYTF.

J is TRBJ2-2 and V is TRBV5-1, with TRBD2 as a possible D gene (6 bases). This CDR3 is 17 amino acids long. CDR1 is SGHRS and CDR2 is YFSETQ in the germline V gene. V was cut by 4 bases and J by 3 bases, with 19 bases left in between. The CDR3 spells CASSPEGRQGYTGELFF. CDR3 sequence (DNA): TGCGCCAGCAGCCCGGAGGGTCGGCAGGGTTACACCGGGGAGCTGTTTTTT.

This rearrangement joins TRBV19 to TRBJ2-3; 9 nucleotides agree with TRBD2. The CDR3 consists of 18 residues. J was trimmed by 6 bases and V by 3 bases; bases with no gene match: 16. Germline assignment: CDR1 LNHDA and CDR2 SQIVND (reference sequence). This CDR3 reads CASSIVGSGGPPTDTQYF. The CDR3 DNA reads TGTGCCAGTAGTATCGTAGGGAGCGGGGGGCCACCCACCGATACGCAGTATTTT.